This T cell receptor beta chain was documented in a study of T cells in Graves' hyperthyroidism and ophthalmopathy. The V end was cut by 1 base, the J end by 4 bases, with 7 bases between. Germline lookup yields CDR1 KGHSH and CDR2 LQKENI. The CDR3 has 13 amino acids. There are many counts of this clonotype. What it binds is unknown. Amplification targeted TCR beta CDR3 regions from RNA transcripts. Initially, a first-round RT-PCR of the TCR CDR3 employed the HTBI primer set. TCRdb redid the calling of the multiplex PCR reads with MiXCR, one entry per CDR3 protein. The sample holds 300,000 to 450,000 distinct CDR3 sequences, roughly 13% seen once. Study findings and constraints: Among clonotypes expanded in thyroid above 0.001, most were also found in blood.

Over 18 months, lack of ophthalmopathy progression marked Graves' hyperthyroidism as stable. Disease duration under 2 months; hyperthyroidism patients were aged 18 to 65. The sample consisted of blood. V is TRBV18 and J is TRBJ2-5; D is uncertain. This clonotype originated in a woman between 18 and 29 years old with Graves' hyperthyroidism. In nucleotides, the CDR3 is TGTGCCAGCTCACCACGGATCCCAGAGACCCAGTACTTC. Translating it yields CASSPRIPETQYF.